This section outlines one TCR beta chain sequence together with its context. These data originate in a study of blood T cell repertoires in COVID-19. Turning to the study itself: Sources were T cells, B-cell-depleted T cells, or PBMCs; the material itself was cDNA or gDNA.

V lost 1 base and J 4 bases, leaving 16 bases between the germline ends. The germline CDR1 and CDR2 sequences are SEHNR and FQNEAQ (reference sequence). The length of the CDR3 is 16 residues. Authors' methods: How many nucleated cells were present was estimated from reference gene primer amplification. The method was immunoSEQ multiplex PCR; TCRdb's version includes in-frame clones alone and lacks a portion of them. V and J calls and clone size come straight from that table; D and trimming were deduced from the DNA. The table has 120,000 or so clones, about 83% seen once. This chain uses TRBV7-9 with TRBJ2-5; weak D call: TRBD1 (6 bases). The receptor was derived from a woman aged 50 to 65 with acute or convalescent COVID-19. The sequenced material came from peripheral blood. This CDR3 is CASSLEGRGWGETQYF. The CDR3 region has the DNA TGTGCCAGCAGCTTAGAGGGCAGGGGTTGGGGAGAGACCCAGTACTTC.